The 21 T cell receptor beta chains reported below all come from one sample, sequenced in a study of OX40 agonist ivuxolimab in advanced cancers. Receptor libraries were prepared by the immunoSEQ multiplex PCR assay. This is the immuneACCESS table as TCRdb keeps it, with only in-frame sequences that have V and J called. A part of the clones is gone; compared with another copy, unresolved V genes explain less than half, and the rest is unexplained. Recorded for this sample are roughly 60,000 clones; about 88% of them occurred a single time. Roughly 4.8% of the sample goes to the ten largest clones. The source was CD4+ or CD8+ T cells sorted from blood, collected in a trial of the OX40 agonist ivuxolimab. These receptors came from an adult with an advanced solid tumor such as melanoma, head and neck, liver or kidney cancer.

The rearrangement links TRBV4-1 to TRBJ2-5, with TRBD1 as a possible D gene (5 bases). The DNA end is more similar to TRBJ2-7, so the J call may be wrong. Germline V gene data show CDR1 as MGHRA and CDR2 as YSYEKL. CDR3 length equals 15 residues. CDR3 coding DNA: TGCGCCAGCAGCCAAGGCGAAGGGGCGCGGTACGAGCAGTACTTC. Translating gives CASSQGEGARYEQYF.

The chain recombines TRBV11-3 with TRBJ1-4; possibly TRBD1 for D (5 bases). The V and J ends lost 6 bases and 12 bases respectively, with 17 bases between them. The V gene's germline CDR1 is SGHNT and CDR2 YENEEA. The CDR3 has 13 amino acids. In DNA, the CDR3 is TGTGCCAGCAGTCAAGGGACGGGCAGTGAACTGTTTTTT. The encoded protein is CASSQGTGSELFF. Full variable domain (outside the CDR3, taken from reference TRBV11-3 and TRBJ1-4): EAGVVQSPRYKIIEKKQPVAFWCNPISGHNTLYWYLQNLGQGPELLIRYENEEAVDDSQLPKDRFSAERLKGVDSTLKIQPAELGDSAVYLCASSQGTGSELFFGSGTQLSVL.

The chain employs TRBV7-2 and TRBJ1-3, with D possibly matching TRBD1 (5 bases). The CDR3 covers 16 residues. Trimming left V 3 bases short and J 4 bases short, with 16 bases between. The germline V gene has CDR1 SGHTA and CDR2 FQGNSA. The CDR3 sequence is CASSLRNTGIGNTIYF. DNA for the CDR3: TGTGCCAGCAGCTTGCGGAATACAGGAATCGGAAACACCATATATTTT.

This chain connects TRBV9 to TRBJ2-3; either TRBD1 or TRBD2 may fit D (6 bases each). The V end lost 3 bases, the J end lost 5 bases, and 13 bases lay between the germline ends. Germline CDR1 SGDLS, CDR2 YYNGEE. The CDR3 sequence is 14 residues long. The CDR3, as DNA: TGTGCCAGCAGCGCGGGGGCGTGGGGAGATACGCAGTATTTT. Translation gives CASSAGAWGDTQYF.

This clone was seen only a few times. V gene TRBV7-2 combines with J gene TRBJ1-1; no reliable D call. This CDR3 region has 14 residues. V gave up 0 bases and J gave up 6 bases, with 11 bases separating them. Germline-derived CDR1 and CDR2 are SGHTA and FQGNSA. The CDR3 reads CASSLARSKSEAFF. Written as DNA, the CDR3 is TGTGCCAGCAGCTTAGCGCGCAGTAAGTCTGAAGCTTTCTTT.

The rearrangement uses TRBV7-9 and TRBJ2-1, with D tentatively TRBD2 (5 bases). V lost 5 bases and J 5 bases, leaving 13 bases between the germline ends. The CDR3 has 14 residues. Germline assignment: CDR1 SEHNR and CDR2 FQNEAQ (reference sequence). In DNA, the CDR3 is TGTGCCAGCAGCCACTCGGACTCAAACAATGAGCAGTTCTTC. It specifies CASSHSDSNNEQFF.

This clone was counted between two and nine times. The chain recombines TRBV6-6 with TRBJ1-4, with 10 bases that match TRBD1. J was trimmed by 4 bases and V by 6 bases; bases with no gene match: 5. The CDR3 is made up of 15 amino acids. Germline CDR1 and CDR2: MNHNY and SVGAGI (reference sequence). The CDR3 coding sequence is TGTGCCAGCAGAACGGGGGACAGGGGTAATGAAAAACTGTTTTTT. Protein: CASRTGDRGNEKLFF.

The J gene is TRBJ2-5, the V gene TRBV5-4; tentatively, D is TRBD2 (5 bases). The germline V gene encodes CDR1 SGHNT and CDR2 YYREEE (reference sequence). The V gene lost 4 bases and the J gene lost 1 base, with 14 bases spanning the gap. The CDR3 extends over 15 amino acids. As DNA, the CDR3 is TGTGCCAGCAGCAAAGGACTGGCCACCCAAGAGACCCAGTACTTC. It encodes CASSKGLATQETQYF. The full variable domain, its missing parts supplied by reference TRBV5-4 and TRBJ2-5, is ETGVTQSPTHLIKTRGQQVTLRCSSQSGHNTVSWYQQALGQGPQFIFQYYREEENGRGNFPPRFSGLQFPNYSSELNVNALELDDSALYLCASSKGLATQETQYFGPGTRLLVL.

The V and J genes are TRBV5-1 and TRBJ1-5, with D tentatively TRBD1 (5 bases). The CDR3 has 15 amino acids. Germline CDR1 SGHRS, CDR2 YFSETQ. The V gene lost 4 bases and the J gene lost 0 bases, with 11 bases spanning the gap. CDR3 residues: CASSPGGDSNQPQHF. The CDR3, as DNA: TGCGCCAGCAGCCCCGGGGGAGATAGCAATCAGCCCCAGCATTTT.

The chain joins TRBV5-6 to TRBJ1-6; D not certain. V was trimmed by 4 bases and J by 7 bases, leaving 18 bases between them. Germline-derived CDR1 and CDR2 are SGHDT and YYEEEE. The CDR3 consists of 16 residues. In DNA form, the CDR3 reads TGTGCCAGCAGCAAAAAGGGTGTTAAACGGAATTCACCCCTCCACTTT. It encodes CASSKKGVKRNSPLHF.

The J gene is TRBJ2-2, the V gene TRBV5-1, with 7 positions matching TRBD2. This CDR3 is built from 16 residues. Trimming took 5 bases from V and 8 from J; bases not matched to a gene: 15. Per the germline V gene, CDR1 is SGHRS and CDR2 is YFSETQ. The CDR3 reads CASSDPGTTLSGELFF. The CDR3 DNA follows: TGCGCCAGCAGTGACCCCGGGACTACCCTCAGTGGGGAGCTGTTTTTT.

The CDR3 nucleotides are TGTGCCAGCAGCTTATTTCAGGGCGGTGAGCAGTACTTC. As protein: CASSLFQGGEQYF. V and J are TRBV7-6 and TRBJ2-7, with TRBD1 as a possible D gene (5 bases). The CDR3 contains 13 residues. Trimming stripped 2 bases from V and 7 bases from J, with 12 bases between. In germline, CDR1 is SGHVS, CDR2 FNYEAQ.

The rearrangement links TRBV7-6 to TRBJ2-7; D may be TRBD1 (5 bases). The germline V gene has CDR1 SGHVS and CDR2 FNYEAQ. The V end was cut by 2 bases, the J end by 5 bases, with 7 bases between. CDR3 size: 12 residues. CDR3 DNA sequence: TGTGCCAGCAGCTTAAAGGGGAACGAGCAGTACTTC. This translates into CASSLKGNEQYF.

The genes are TRBV7-2 and TRBJ2-5; D perhaps matches TRBD1 (5 bases). This CDR3 is 14 amino acids long. V lost 2 bases to trimming and J lost 4 bases, with 11 bases between them. CDR1 and CDR2 (germline): SGHTA, FQGNSA. The CDR3 DNA sequence: TGTGCCAGCAGCTTACAGGGTTTCCGAGAGACCCAGTACTTC. It codes for CASSLQGFRETQYF.

A single count supports this clone. The chain is built from TRBV7-9 and TRBJ2-3; the D is unclear. Trimming took off 3 bases at V and 2 bases at J, with 9 bases between the two ends. Germline V gene lookup returns CDR1 SEHNR and CDR2 FQNEAQ (reference sequence). This CDR3 contains 14 residues. DNA of the CDR3: TGTGCCAGCAGCTTTGAACAGATCACAGATACGCAGTATTTT. Amino acids: CASSFEQITDTQYF.

This sequence joins TRBV7-9 and TRBJ2-2; no firm D call. CDR1 is SEHNR and CDR2 is FQNEAQ in the germline V gene (reference sequence). The CDR3 runs to 19 residues. Trimming left V 5 bases short and J 0 bases short, with 22 bases between. CDR3 DNA sequence: TGTGCCAGCAGCAGAATATTACCGAGAGGTCCCGCGAACACCGGGGAGCTGTTTTTT. The encoded protein is CASSRILPRGPANTGELFF.

V is TRBV13 and J is TRBJ1-1, with unresolved D. Between the trimmed V and J ends, which lost 1 base and 1 base, there was a span of 1 base. From germline, CDR1 is PRHDT and CDR2 FYEKMQ (reference sequence). CDR3 length: 12 residues. This CDR3 reads CASSLENTEAFF. For the CDR3, the DNA is TGTGCCAGCAGCTTAGAGAACACTGAAGCTTTCTTT.

The gene calls are TRBV6-5 and TRBJ1-2; maybe TRBD1 (5 bases). The germline V gene has CDR1 MNHEY and CDR2 SVGAGI. This CDR3 is 15 amino acids long. Trimming removed 6 bases from V and 3 bases from J, with 17 bases in between. The CDR3 loop reads CASRMSPGSYYGYTF. The CDR3 nucleotides read TGTGCCAGCAGAATGTCGCCAGGGTCTTACTATGGCTACACCTTC.

CDR3 loop: CASSPMGGYGYTF. DNA for the CDR3: TGTGCCAGCTCACCAATGGGGGGCTATGGCTACACCTTC. This sequence joins TRBV18 and TRBJ1-2; weak D call: TRBD1 (5 bases). CDR1 and CDR2 (germline): KGHSH, LQKENI. V was pared by 2 bases and J by 4 bases, with 8 bases between. This CDR3 has 13 residues.

This chain connects TRBV5-4 to TRBJ2-3; D perhaps matches TRBD1 (5 bases). Germline assignment: CDR1 SGHNT and CDR2 YYREEE (reference sequence). The CDR3 length is 17 residues. V was clipped by 0 bases and J by 2 bases, with 16 bases between them. CDR3 sequence: CASSLVGQSSFTDTQYF. Written as DNA, the CDR3 is TGTGCCAGCAGCTTGGTCGGACAATCTTCTTTCACAGATACGCAGTATTTT. Using reference TRBV5-4 and TRBJ2-3 for the parts outside the CDR3, the full variable domain is ETGVTQSPTHLIKTRGQQVTLRCSSQSGHNTVSWYQQALGQGPQFIFQYYREEENGRGNFPPRFSGLQFPNYSSELNVNALELDDSALYLCASSLVGQSSFTDTQYFGPGTRLTVL.

This clone was recorded once. The chain is built from TRBV28 and TRBJ2-7; 9 bases map to TRBD1. With 6 bases clipped from V and 3 bases from J, the junction kept 15 bases outside the gene matches. The CDR3 has 17 residues. Germline V lookup: CDR1 MDHEN, CDR2 SYDVKM. The CDR3 spells CASRPPAGTGRLYEQYF. Here the CDR3 DNA reads TGTGCCAGCAGGCCCCCAGCCGGGACAGGGCGCCTCTACGAGCAGTACTTC.